This TCR beta chain was identified in a study of control samples from healthy donors and cancer patients. The V gene's germline CDR1 is LNHDA and CDR2 SQIVND (reference sequence). The CDR3 sequence is 17 residues long. Trimming took 1 base from V and 4 from J; bases not matched to a gene: 10. Sequencing was performed with immunoSEQ multiplex PCR; in TCRdb, only in-frame clones are kept and a portion is missing. The table lists more than 90,000 clones, 80% to 90% of them singletons. Sequencing input: blood. The receptor was derived from a young man in good health. The chain recombines TRBV19 with TRBJ2-1, with 7 bases matching TRBD2. The CDR3 protein is CASSIGFGGSRYNEQFF. The CDR3 DNA sequence: TGTGCCAGTAGTATAGGCTTTGGCGGGAGCCGATACAATGAGCAGTTCTTC. Full variable domain (outside the CDR3, taken from reference TRBV19 and TRBJ2-1): DGGITQSPKYLFRKEGQNVTLSCEQNLNHDAMYWYRQDPGQGLRLIYYSQIVNDFQKGDIAEGYSVSREKKESFPLTVTSAQKNPTAFYLCASSIGFGGSRYNEQFFGPGTRLTVL.